Sequencing of this TCR beta chain was carried out in a study of CXCR3-negative and CXCR3-positive naive CD8 T cells. Broader study findings: TRB CDR3s were more hydrophobic in CXCR3-positive than in CXCR3-negative naive cells. Diversity ran similarly high across both naive subsets but far lower in memory CD8+ cells. It was found that naive subsets had comparable surface CD5, and TCR strength was inferred from TRB CDR3 properties.

Researchers prepared the TRB cDNA libraries using 5' RACE with UMI labels. TCRdb processed the 5' RACE reads again and assigns one entry to each CDR3 protein, with no DNA. The listing records tens of thousands of distinct CDR3 sequences. Looked up from germline, CDR1 is SGHNT and CDR2 is YENEEA. CDR3 length equals 15 residues. A remark on this clonotype: The antigen is unknown.

Source material: naive CXCR3- CD8+ T cells from blood. Sample subset: CD45RO-CCR7+CD27+CD95- naive CD8+ T cells lacking CXCR3 (TNR3-). The TCR sequence derives from a human donor in good health. Some clones in this sample may be carry-over from other donors' samples. The chain is built from TRBV11-3 and TRBJ2-1; with no DNA, the TCRdb D assignment of TRBD2 cannot be verified. CDR3 in amino acids: CASSYGEGSYNEQFF.